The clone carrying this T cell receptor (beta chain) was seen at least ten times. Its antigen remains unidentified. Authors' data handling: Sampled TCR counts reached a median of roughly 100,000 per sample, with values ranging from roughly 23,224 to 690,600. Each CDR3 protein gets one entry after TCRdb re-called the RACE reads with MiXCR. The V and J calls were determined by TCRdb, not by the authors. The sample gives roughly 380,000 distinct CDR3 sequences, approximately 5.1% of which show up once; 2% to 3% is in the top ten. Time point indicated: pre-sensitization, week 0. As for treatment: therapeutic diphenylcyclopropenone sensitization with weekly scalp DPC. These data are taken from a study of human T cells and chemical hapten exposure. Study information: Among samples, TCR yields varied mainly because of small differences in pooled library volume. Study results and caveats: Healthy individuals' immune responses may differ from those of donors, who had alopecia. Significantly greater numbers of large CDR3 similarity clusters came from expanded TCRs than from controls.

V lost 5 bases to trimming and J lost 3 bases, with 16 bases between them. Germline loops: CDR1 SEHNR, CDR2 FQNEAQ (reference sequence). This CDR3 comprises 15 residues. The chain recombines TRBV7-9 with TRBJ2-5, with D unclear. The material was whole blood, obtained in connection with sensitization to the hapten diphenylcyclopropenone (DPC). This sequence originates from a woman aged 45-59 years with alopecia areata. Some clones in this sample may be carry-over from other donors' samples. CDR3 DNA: TGTGCCAGCAGCCGCCCCTCCGGTAGAAAAGAGACCCAGTACTTC. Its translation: CASSRPSGRKETQYF.